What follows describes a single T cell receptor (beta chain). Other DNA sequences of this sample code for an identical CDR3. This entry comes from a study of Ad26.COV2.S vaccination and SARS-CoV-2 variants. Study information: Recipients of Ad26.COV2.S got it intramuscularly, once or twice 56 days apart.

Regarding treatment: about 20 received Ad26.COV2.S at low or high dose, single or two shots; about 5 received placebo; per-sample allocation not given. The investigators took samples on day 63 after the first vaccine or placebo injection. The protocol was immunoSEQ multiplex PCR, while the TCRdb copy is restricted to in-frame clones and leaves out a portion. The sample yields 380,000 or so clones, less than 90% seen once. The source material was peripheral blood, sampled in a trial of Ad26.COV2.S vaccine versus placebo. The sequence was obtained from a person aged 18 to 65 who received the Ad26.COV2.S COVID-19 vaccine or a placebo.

The CDR3 sequence is CASSLAGNYGYTF. CDR3 nucleotide sequence: TGTGCCAGCAGCTTAGCCGGGAACTATGGCTACACCTTC. This sequence joins TRBV7-2 and TRBJ1-2, with D unresolved. This CDR3 is built from 13 residues. The V gene's germline CDR1 is SGHTA and CDR2 FQGNSA. Trimming took 0 bases from V and 2 from J, leaving 4 bases between them.